This passage covers 10 T cell receptor beta chains from one sample sequenced in a study of Ad26.COV2.S vaccination and SARS-CoV-2 variants. This sample's treatment: around 19 received Ad26.COV2.S at low or high dose, single or two shots; several received placebo; per-sample allocation not given. Following the first vaccine or placebo injection, samples were taken on day 63. Assay used: immunoSEQ multiplex PCR; TCRdb lists only in-frame clones, some missing. The sample records a few hundred thousand clones, roughly 88% being singletons. Sequencing was performed on peripheral blood, taken in a trial of Ad26.COV2.S vaccine versus placebo. The receptors were gathered from a person between 18 and 60 years old who received the Ad26.COV2.S COVID-19 vaccine or a placebo.

Only one count was recorded for this clone. The rearrangement uses TRBV27 and TRBJ2-7, with TRBD1 matching 8 bases. The CDR3 covers 15 residues. The germline V gene encodes CDR1 MNHEY and CDR2 SMNVEV (reference sequence). After removal of 9 bases from V and 3 bases from J, the junction contained 13 bases not matched to a gene. The CDR3 DNA sequence: TGTGCCAGTTATAATTTCGGGACAGGTAGCTACGAGCAGTACTTC. The encoded protein is CASYNFGTGSYEQYF.

This rearrangement joins TRBV19 to TRBJ2-7; D gene ambiguous. Germline CDR1 and CDR2: LNHDA and SQIVND (reference sequence). V lost 3 bases to trimming and J lost 2 bases, with 11 bases between them. The CDR3 has 14 amino acids. The CDR3 bases are TGTGCCAGTAGTATCGGGTACCTTACCTACGAGCAGTACTTC. This gives the protein CASSIGYLTYEQYF.

This chain links TRBV11-2 with TRBJ2-3; either TRBD1 or TRBD2 may supply D (5 bases each). CDR3 length: 16 amino acids. V was pared by 4 bases and J by 4 bases, with 18 bases between. Germline-derived CDR1 and CDR2 are SGHAT and FQNNGV. This CDR3 reads CASSSGTARGADTQYF. The DNA of the CDR3 is TGTGCCAGCAGCTCGGGGACCGCCCGGGGTGCAGATACGCAGTATTTT.

The rearrangement joins TRBV19 to TRBJ2-5, with TRBD2 matching over 11 bases. The CDR3 sequence is 16 residues long. Germline CDR1 reads LNHDA; CDR2 reads SQIVND (reference sequence). V gave up 8 bases and J gave up 0 bases; unmatched junction bases: 8. In DNA form, the CDR3 reads TGTGCCAGTGGACGGACTAGCGGGTCCTACCAAGAGACCCAGTACTTC. Translating it yields CASGRTSGSYQETQYF.

This clone showed up just once. The J gene is TRBJ1-5, the V gene TRBV5-5; perhaps TRBD1 as D (5 bases). Germline V lookup: CDR1 SGHKS, CDR2 YYEKEE (reference sequence). This CDR3 contains 14 residues. The V gene lost 2 bases and the J gene lost 4 bases, with 10 bases spanning the gap. As DNA, the CDR3 is TGTGCCAGCAGCTTTTTACAGGATAATCAGCCCCAGCATTTT. This gives the protein CASSFLQDNQPQHF.

The V call is TRBV7-8, the J call TRBJ1-5; unclear D gene. This CDR3 comprises 15 residues. V lost 2 bases, J lost 6 bases, and 14 bases lay in between. Germline V gene sequence: CDR1 SGHVS, CDR2 FQNEAQ. DNA for the CDR3: TGTGCCAGCAGCTTAAGATGGGGTAGTGTTCAGCCCCAGCATTTT. Its protein is CASSLRWGSVQPQHF. Combining the CDR3 with reference TRBV7-8 and TRBJ1-5 gives the whole variable domain GAGVSQSPRYKVAKRGQDVALRCDPISGHVSLFWYQQALGQGPEFLTYFQNEAQLDKSGLPSDRFFAERPEGSVSTLKIQRTQQEDSAVYLCASSLRWGSVQPQHFGDGTRLSIL.

This chain joins TRBV14 and TRBJ2-7, with 8 bases fitting TRBD1. In germline, CDR1 is SGHDN, CDR2 FVKESK. The length of the CDR3 is 14 residues. The ends lost 5 bases at V and 2 bases at J; junction bases unmatched: 5. The CDR3 region is CASSDRDRTYEQYF. DNA for the CDR3: TGTGCCAGCAGCGACCGGGACAGGACCTACGAGCAGTACTTC.

The chain is built from TRBV6-6 and TRBJ2-1; TRBD2 might be the D (5 bases). V was pared by 2 bases and J by 1 base, with 9 bases between. The CDR3 is 15 residues long. Germline V gene lookup returns CDR1 MNHNY and CDR2 SVGAGI (reference sequence). This CDR3 is CASSYSGDSYNEQFF. Here the CDR3 DNA reads TGTGCCAGCAGTTACAGCGGCGATTCCTACAATGAGCAGTTCTTC.

The chain joins TRBV3-1 (or the pseudogene TRBV3-2) to TRBJ1-2; D not resolved. Per germline, CDR1 LGHDT and CDR2 YNNKEL (reference sequence). The CDR3 contains 12 residues. The V end lost 5 bases, the J end lost 2 bases, and 6 bases lay between the germline ends. CDR3 in DNA: TGTGCCAGCAGCGGGAGAAACTATGGCTACACCTTC. It codes for CASSGRNYGYTF.

In DNA, the CDR3 is TGTGCCAGCAGCCAAGATCGGGGGCCCTCGAACACCGGGGAGCTGTTTTTT. Encoded protein: CASSQDRGPSNTGELFF. The rearrangement links TRBV14 to TRBJ2-2; D could derive from TRBD1 or TRBD2 (6 bases each). V lost 0 bases to trimming and J lost 0 bases, with 11 bases between them. The CDR3 extends over 17 amino acids. Looked up from germline, CDR1 is SGHDN and CDR2 is FVKESK.